This is a list of T cell receptor beta chains from one sample in a study of CD8 T cells in Susac syndrome. TCRdb re-called the immunoSEQ multiplex PCR reads through MiXCR, storing one row per CDR3 protein. The sample lists approximately 230,000 distinct CDR3 sequences; just under 95% were seen once. Sequencing was performed on CD4+ T cells from PBMCs. The receptors shown here come from a human donor with multiple sclerosis. Each CDR3 is given with its conserved first and last residue. The D gene is left open where the match is weak. Only some rows state a clone size, as once, few, many or a class for expanded clones.

clone_size: -; v_call: TRBV4-1; d_call: -; j_call: TRBJ1-2; cdr3_nt: TGCGCCAGCAGCCCGTTGACAGATAACTATGGCTACACCTTC; cdr3_aa: CASSPLTDNYGYTF
clone_size: -; v_call: TRBV5-1; d_call: -; j_call: TRBJ1-1; cdr3_nt: TGCGCCAGCAGCTTGAGCGGCCCGGGAGGCACTGAAGCTTTCTTT; cdr3_aa: CASSLSGPGGTEAFF
clone_size: -; v_call: TRBV9; d_call: -; j_call: TRBJ2-1; cdr3_nt: TGTGCCAGCAGCGTTCGACTAGGCCCGACTGAGCAGTTCTTC; cdr3_aa: CASSVRLGPTEQFF
clone_size: -; v_call: TRBV6-5; d_call: -; j_call: TRBJ2-5; cdr3_nt: TGTGCCAGCAGTTACTTGGCCTCACAAGAGACCCAGTACTTC; cdr3_aa: CASSYLASQETQYF
clone_size: -; v_call: TRBV7-8; d_call: -; j_call: TRBJ1-1; cdr3_nt: TGTGCCAGCAGCTTAGTCGGGGGCAGGTGGGAAGCTTTCTTT; cdr3_aa: CASSLVGGRWEAFF
clone_size: -; v_call: TRBV6-1; d_call: TRBD1; j_call: TRBJ2-1; cdr3_nt: TGTGCCAGCAGTGACAGACAGGGGTTCTACAATGAGCAGTTCTTC; cdr3_aa: CASSDRQGFYNEQFF
clone_size: -; v_call: TRBV9; d_call: TRBD2; j_call: TRBJ2-1; cdr3_nt: TGTGCCAGCAGCGTAGATGCGGGGGGGGCTGAGGAGCAGTTCTTC; cdr3_aa: CASSVDAGGAEEQFF
clone_size: once; v_call: TRBV29-1; d_call: TRBD1; j_call: TRBJ2-2; cdr3_nt: TGCAGCGTTGCGCAGGGGGCTTCCGGGGAGCTGTTTTTT; cdr3_aa: CSVAQGASGELFF
clone_size: -; v_call: TRBV15; d_call: -; j_call: TRBJ2-3; cdr3_nt: TGTGCCACCAGCGGGAGGGGAGGGACAGGAGTCACAGATACGCAGTATTTT; cdr3_aa: CATSGRGGTGVTDTQYF
clone_size: -; v_call: TRBV28; d_call: -; j_call: TRBJ1-5; cdr3_nt: TGTGCCAGCAGTGACACAGGGTTTAGCAATCAGCCCCAGCATTTT; cdr3_aa: CASSDTGFSNQPQHF
clone_size: once; v_call: TRBV9; d_call: TRBD1; j_call: TRBJ1-2; cdr3_nt: TGTGCCAGCAGCGCGGACAGGGGGCGAGATGGCTACACCTTC; cdr3_aa: CASSADRGRDGYTF
clone_size: once; v_call: TRBV5-1; d_call: -; j_call: TRBJ1-4; cdr3_nt: TGCGCCAGCAGCCCCGGGACCTGGGGTGAAAAACTGTTTTTT; cdr3_aa: CASSPGTWGEKLFF
clone_size: -; v_call: TRBV5-1; d_call: -; j_call: TRBJ1-1; cdr3_nt: TGCGCCAGCAGCCTAATGGCTGGAGGAAACACTGAAGCTTTCTTT; cdr3_aa: CASSLMAGGNTEAFF
clone_size: once; v_call: TRBV12-3/TRBV12-4; d_call: TRBD1; j_call: TRBJ1-1; cdr3_nt: TGTGCCAGCAGTGCCGGACAGGGTGTATTTGGGGCTTTCTTT; cdr3_aa: CASSAGQGVFGAFF
clone_size: -; v_call: TRBV3-1; d_call: -; j_call: TRBJ1-1; cdr3_nt: TGTGCCAGCAGCAAGAACAGGGTCGGGAACACTGAAGCTTTCTTT; cdr3_aa: CASSKNRVGNTEAFF
clone_size: -; v_call: TRBV20-1; d_call: -; j_call: TRBJ2-4; cdr3_nt: TGCAGTGCTAGAGTCAGCGGAATAGCCAAAAACATTCAGTACTTC; cdr3_aa: CSARVSGIAKNIQYF
clone_size: -; v_call: TRBV20-1; d_call: -; j_call: TRBJ2-1; cdr3_nt: TGCAGTGCTAGTCGGAAGCTGGGGAATGAGCAGTTCTTC; cdr3_aa: CSASRKLGNEQFF
clone_size: -; v_call: TRBV9; d_call: -; j_call: TRBJ2-7; cdr3_nt: TGTGCCAGCAGCGAGAGATCCGGGACCCAATTCGAGCAGTACTTC; cdr3_aa: CASSERSGTQFEQYF
clone_size: -; v_call: TRBV20-1; d_call: -; j_call: TRBJ1-2; cdr3_nt: TGCAGCCCCGCGACAAACTATGGCTACACCTTC; cdr3_aa: CSPATNYGYTF